Below are 29 T cell receptor beta chains sequenced from a single sample in a study of cytomegalovirus exposure and HLA in healthy donors. In the PCR, 60 Vbeta and 13 Jbeta primers were used. Method: immunoSEQ multiplex PCR; TCRdb's copy keeps in-frame clones and lacks some. This sample's clone table lists 200,000 or so clones. Input material: PBMCs. These receptors were taken from a boy younger than 18 in good health and CMV-seronegative.

The rearrangement uses TRBV27 and TRBJ2-4; D perhaps matches TRBD2 (5 bases). The CDR3 totals 13 residues. Germline V gene data show CDR1 as MNHEY and CDR2 as SMNVEV (reference sequence). V was shortened by 1 base and J by 8 bases, with 9 bases between the two germline ends. CDR3 in amino acids: CASSLFAEDIQYF. DNA for the CDR3: TGTGCCAGCAGTTTATTTGCGGAGGACATTCAGTACTTC.

This chain uses TRBV29-1 with TRBJ2-7; D is ambiguous. Trimming removed 1 base from V and 1 base from J, with 11 bases in between. The CDR3 loop spans 14 amino acids. Germline lookup yields CDR1 SQVTM and CDR2 ANQGSEA. CDR3 bases: TGCAGCGTTGAAGTTGGCCAGACTTCCTACGAGCAGTACTTC. This translates into CSVEVGQTSYEQYF.

This chain links TRBV27 with TRBJ2-4; no definite D call. This CDR3 is built from 10 residues. With 8 bases removed from V and 4 bases from J, the gap between germline ends came to 3 bases. The germline CDR1 and CDR2 sequences are MNHEY and SMNVEV (reference sequence). CDR3: CASQKNIQYF. DNA for the CDR3: TGTGCCAGCCAGAAAAACATTCAGTACTTC.

The genes are TRBV5-4 and TRBJ1-2; maybe TRBD1 (6 bases). V was shortened by 6 bases and J by 3 bases, with 12 bases between the two germline ends. Germline V gene sequence: CDR1 SGHNT, CDR2 YYREEE (reference sequence). The length of the CDR3 is 13 residues. This CDR3 reads CASKRDKYYGYTF. CDR3 nucleotide sequence: TGTGCCAGCAAGCGGGACAAATACTATGGCTACACCTTC. Full variable domain (missing parts from reference TRBV5-4 and TRBJ1-2): ETGVTQSPTHLIKTRGQQVTLRCSSQSGHNTVSWYQQALGQGPQFIFQYYREEENGRGNFPPRFSGLQFPNYSSELNVNALELDDSALYLCASKRDKYYGYTFGSGTRLTVV.

This chain uses TRBV6-4 with TRBJ1-1, with D possibly being TRBD1 (6 bases). The ends were cut back, 0 bases at V and 4 bases at J, with 9 bases in the middle. The V gene's germline CDR1 is MRHNA and CDR2 SNTAGT. This CDR3 contains 14 residues. CDR3 sequence reads: CASSDSMGATEAFF. For the CDR3, the DNA is TGTGCCAGCAGTGACTCGATGGGGGCCACTGAAGCTTTCTTT.

The chain links TRBV5-1 to TRBJ2-1; 7 bases map to TRBD1. Losses at the gene ends were 4 bases for V and 12 bases for J; bases not matched to a gene: 7. The CDR3 runs 12 residues. Germline V CDR1 and CDR2: SGHRS, YFSETQ. The CDR3 loop reads CASSPGQEVQFF. The DNA of the CDR3 is TGCGCCAGCAGCCCCGGACAGGAGGTGCAGTTCTTC.

CDR3 DNA: TGTGCCAGCAGCCAAGGGCAGGGGCCATCCAATGAGCAGTTCTTC. Protein product: CASSQGQGPSNEQFF. The chain carries TRBV4-2 and TRBJ2-1; a possible D gene is TRBD1 (6 bases). The CDR3 spans 15 residues. V shed 1 base and J shed 6 bases, with 13 bases lying between them. Germline V lookup: CDR1 LGHNA, CDR2 YNFKEQ.

The rearrangement joins TRBV30 to TRBJ1-5; the D is unclear. Germline CDR1 GTSNPN, CDR2 SVGIG (reference sequence). Trimming removed 0 bases from V and 3 bases from J, with 9 bases in between. CDR3 length: 14 residues. This chain's CDR3 is CAWSVQQVNQPQHF. In nucleotides, the CDR3 is TGTGCCTGGAGTGTACAGCAGGTCAATCAGCCCCAGCATTTT.

The rearrangement joins TRBV9 to TRBJ1-1; D might be TRBD1 (5 bases). The CDR3 is 14 amino acids. Germline V gene sequence: CDR1 SGDLS, CDR2 YYNGEE. Trimming removed 1 base at V and 0 bases at J, with 7 bases between. CDR3 sequence: CASSVKTVNTEAFF. The DNA of the CDR3 is TGTGCCAGCAGCGTAAAGACAGTGAACACTGAAGCTTTCTTT.

The CDR3 nucleotides read TGTGCCAGTAGTATGTGGAACAGGGCGTCGGGAGCTTTCTTT. Translating gives CASSMWNRASGAFF. The gene calls are TRBV19 and TRBJ1-1, with a tentative D call TRBD1 (6 bases). Between the trimmed V and J ends, which lost 3 bases and 10 bases, there was a span of 18 bases. This CDR3 has 14 residues. Germline assignment: CDR1 LNHDA and CDR2 SQIVND (reference sequence).

This rearrangement joins TRBV6-4 to TRBJ2-2, with D perhaps matching TRBD1 (6 bases). The V and J ends lost 5 bases and 6 bases respectively, with 10 bases between them. In germline, CDR1 is MRHNA, CDR2 SNTAGT. The CDR3 has 13 residues. CDR3 sequence reads: CASSSGVAGELFF. In DNA form, the CDR3 reads TGTGCCAGCAGTTCAGGGGTGGCCGGGGAGCTGTTTTTT.

This chain uses TRBV7-2 with TRBJ1-6; 8 bases are a match to TRBD1. In germline, CDR1 is SGHTA, CDR2 FQGNSA. V lost 5 bases and J lost 9; bases outside the gene matches: 6. CDR3 length: 14 amino acids. The CDR3 DNA reads TGTGCCAGCAGCCGAGGACAGGGAGGTTCACCCCTCCACTTT. Amino acids: CASSRGQGGSPLHF.

The chain recombines TRBV5-6 with TRBJ1-2; perhaps TRBD1 as D (6 bases). The CDR3 runs 13 residues. The germline gives CDR1 SGHDT, CDR2 YYEEEE. Trimming pared 4 bases from V and 5 bases from J, leaving 12 bases between. The DNA for the CDR3 is TGTGCCAGCAGCCGGACAGTCAGATATGGCTACACCTTC. It codes for CASSRTVRYGYTF.

To note about this clone: The same CDR3 can be traced to other DNA sequences in this sample. This chain joins TRBV18 and TRBJ1-1, with D perhaps matching TRBD1 (5 bases). The CDR3 runs 13 residues. Germline CDR1 is KGHSH and CDR2 is LQKENI. Deletions cut 3 bases from V and 2 bases from J, with 7 bases between. CDR3 in DNA: TGTGCCAGCTCACCCCAGGGAAACACTGAAGCTTTCTTT. Its protein product is CASSPQGNTEAFF.

V is TRBV30 and J is TRBJ2-7; a weak D match, TRBD1 (7 bases). CDR3 size: 17 residues. CDR1 is GTSNPN and CDR2 is SVGIG in the germline V gene (reference sequence). V was shortened by 1 base and J by 4 bases, with 23 bases between the two germline ends. This chain's CDR3 is CAWSAYPEGAGRYEQYF. CDR3 nucleotide sequence: TGTGCCTGGAGTGCTTACCCGGAGGGGGCGGGGCGTTACGAGCAGTACTTC.

V gene TRBV7-3 combines with J gene TRBJ2-1; TRBD2 agrees at 11 bases. The germline V gene has CDR1 SGHTA and CDR2 FQGTGA. With V trimmed by 5 bases and J by 6 bases, 6 bases remained unmatched. This CDR3 is built from 15 residues. The CDR3 nucleotides are TGTGCCAGCAGCATCGGGACTAGCGGCCTCAATGAGCAGTTCTTC. This sequence encodes CASSIGTSGLNEQFF.

V gene TRBV30 combines with J gene TRBJ2-5, with a weak D call TRBD1 (5 bases). The J call is uncertain, as TRBJ2-7 better fits the DNA end. The CDR3 covers 13 residues. CDR1 GTSNPN and CDR2 SVGIG come from the germline V gene (reference sequence). The CDR3 bases are TGTGCCTGGACCCCAGGGTATCCCTACGAGCAGTACTTC. It specifies CAWTPGYPYEQYF.

The rearrangement joins TRBV18 to TRBJ2-3, with 13 bases that match TRBD2. CDR3 length: 15 residues. Germline V lookup: CDR1 KGHSH, CDR2 LQKENI. With 3 bases clipped from V and 3 bases from J, the junction kept 0 bases outside the gene matches. The CDR3 spells CASSPTSGGTDTQYF. The CDR3 region has the DNA TGTGCCAGCTCACCGACTAGCGGGGGGACAGATACGCAGTATTTT.

The chain uses TRBV27 and TRBJ1-4; 12 bases fit TRBD1. The CDR3 runs 18 residues. The V segment lost 5 bases and the J segment 8 bases; nucleotides outside the gene matches: 15. CDR1 is MNHEY, CDR2 SMNVEV, per germline (reference sequence). CDR3 sequence: CASSRGTGGQKSYEKLFF. The CDR3 DNA is TGTGCCAGCAGTCGAGGGACAGGGGGCCAAAAATCTTACGAAAAACTGTTTTTT.

The rearrangement links TRBV27 to TRBJ1-2; D remains ambiguous. Germline V gene sequence: CDR1 MNHEY, CDR2 SMNVEV (reference sequence). Trimming removed 7 bases from V and 9 bases from J, with 21 bases in between. The CDR3 has 14 amino acids. The CDR3 spells CASTHQGGGGSYTF. CDR3 sequence (DNA): TGTGCCAGCACCCACCAAGGAGGTGGAGGGAGCTACACCTTC.

CDR3 nucleotide sequence: TGTGCCAGTATCCCCCGACTAGCGGGGGCGTACAATGAGCAGTTCTTC. Protein sequence: CASIPRLAGAYNEQFF. The chain carries TRBV19 and TRBJ2-1; 12 nucleotides align to TRBD2. Germline V gives CDR1 LNHDA, CDR2 SQIVND (reference sequence). The CDR3 is 16 amino acids. J lost 4 bases, V lost 7 bases, and 8 bases had no gene match.

The chain carries TRBV28 and TRBJ2-7, with 12 bases fitting TRBD1. Germline assignment: CDR1 MDHEN and CDR2 SYDVKM. With V trimmed by 7 bases and J by 7 bases, 11 bases remained unmatched. CDR3 size: 15 residues. The CDR3 nucleotides read TGTGCCAGCACCCGTGGCGGGACAGGGGGCCGGGAGCAGTACTTC. This sequence encodes CASTRGGTGGREQYF.

This sequence joins TRBV14 and TRBJ1-4; tentative D call: TRBD1 (6 bases). Germline CDR1 reads SGHDN; CDR2 reads FVKESK. The CDR3 is 14 residues long. V was cut by 1 base and J by 3 bases, with 6 bases left in between. This chain's CDR3 is CASSQGTANEKLFF. DNA of the CDR3: TGTGCCAGCAGCCAAGGGACAGCTAATGAAAAACTGTTTTTT.

This chain uses TRBV7-9 with TRBJ2-7; 13 nucleotides line up with TRBD2. V lost 6 bases, J lost 2 bases, and 4 bases stayed unmatched. This CDR3 comprises 15 residues. Germline V gene data show CDR1 as SEHNR and CDR2 as FQNEAQ (reference sequence). The CDR3 nucleotides read TGTGCCAGCAGTCCTACTAGCGGGGGGGCCTACGAGCAGTACTTC. Protein sequence: CASSPTSGGAYEQYF. Full variable domain (outside the CDR3, taken from reference TRBV7-9 and TRBJ2-7): DTGVSQNPRHKITKRGQNVTFRCDPISEHNRLYWYRQTLGQGPEFLTYFQNEAQLEKSRLLSDRFSAERPKGSFSTLEIQRTEQGDSAMYLCASSPTSGGAYEQYFGPGTRLTVT.

The chain is built from TRBV18 and TRBJ2-5; TRBD2 aligns across 12 bases. Germline trimming cut 0 bases from V and 5 bases from J; bases unmatched to any gene: 10. The CDR3 is made up of 18 amino acids. The germline V gene has CDR1 KGHSH and CDR2 LQKENI. Written as DNA, the CDR3 is TGTGCCAGCTCACCACCCCCGGGACTAGCGGGTTACCGGGAGACCCAGTACTTC. Translating gives CASSPPPGLAGYRETQYF.

The chain carries TRBV27 and TRBJ1-2; TRBD1 agrees at 7 bases. V shed 4 bases, J shed 4 bases, and the junction held 6 bases outside the gene matches. The CDR3 extends over 14 amino acids. The germline gives CDR1 MNHEY, CDR2 SMNVEV (reference sequence). In DNA form, the CDR3 reads TGTGCCAGCAGTTCACAGGGGATTCCCTATGGCTACACCTTC. Translation gives CASSSQGIPYGYTF.

This chain joins TRBV7-2 and TRBJ2-5; possibly TRBD1 for D (5 bases). The CDR3 loop spans 14 amino acids. With 0 bases removed from V and 5 bases from J, the gap between germline ends came to 10 bases. CDR1 is SGHTA and CDR2 is FQGNSA in the germline V gene. CDR3 region: CASSLAGLGETQYF. DNA for the CDR3: TGTGCCAGCAGCTTAGCGGGGCTCGGGGAGACCCAGTACTTC.

V is TRBV5-6 and J is TRBJ2-5, with TRBD1 matching over 11 bases. The better agreement between TRBJ2-7 and the DNA end casts doubt on the J call. Looked up from germline, CDR1 is SGHDT and CDR2 is YYEEEE. CDR3 length equals 14 residues. The CDR3 region is CASSPGTGGHEQYF. CDR3 nucleotides: TGTGCCAGCAGCCCCGGGACAGGGGGACACGAGCAGTACTTC.

The chain employs TRBV19 and TRBJ1-1; weak D call: TRBD1 (6 bases). Germline values: CDR1 LNHDA, CDR2 SQIVND (reference sequence). This CDR3 contains 14 residues. Trimming took off 5 bases at V and 1 base at J, with 11 bases between the two ends. The CDR3 nucleotides are TGTGCCAGTAGTTTTGGACAGACGAACACTGAAGCTTTCTTT. It yields the protein CASSFGQTNTEAFF.